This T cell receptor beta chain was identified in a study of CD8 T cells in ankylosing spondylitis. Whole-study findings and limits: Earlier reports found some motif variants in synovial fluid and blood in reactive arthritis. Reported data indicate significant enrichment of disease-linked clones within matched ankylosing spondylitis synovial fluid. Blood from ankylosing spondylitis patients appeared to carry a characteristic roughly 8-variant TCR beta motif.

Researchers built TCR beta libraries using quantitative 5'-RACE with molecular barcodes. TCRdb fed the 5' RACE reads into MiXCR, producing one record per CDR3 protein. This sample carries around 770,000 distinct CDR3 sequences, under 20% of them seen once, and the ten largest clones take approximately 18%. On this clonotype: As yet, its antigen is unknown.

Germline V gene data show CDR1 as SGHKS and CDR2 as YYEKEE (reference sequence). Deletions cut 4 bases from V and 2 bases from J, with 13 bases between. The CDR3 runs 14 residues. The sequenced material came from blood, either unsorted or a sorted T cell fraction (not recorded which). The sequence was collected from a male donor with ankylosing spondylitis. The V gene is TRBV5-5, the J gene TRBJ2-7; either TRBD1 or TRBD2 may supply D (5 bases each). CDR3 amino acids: CASSPGTYTYEQYF. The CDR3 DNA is TGTGCCAGCAGCCCCGGGACGTATACCTACGAGCAGTACTTC.